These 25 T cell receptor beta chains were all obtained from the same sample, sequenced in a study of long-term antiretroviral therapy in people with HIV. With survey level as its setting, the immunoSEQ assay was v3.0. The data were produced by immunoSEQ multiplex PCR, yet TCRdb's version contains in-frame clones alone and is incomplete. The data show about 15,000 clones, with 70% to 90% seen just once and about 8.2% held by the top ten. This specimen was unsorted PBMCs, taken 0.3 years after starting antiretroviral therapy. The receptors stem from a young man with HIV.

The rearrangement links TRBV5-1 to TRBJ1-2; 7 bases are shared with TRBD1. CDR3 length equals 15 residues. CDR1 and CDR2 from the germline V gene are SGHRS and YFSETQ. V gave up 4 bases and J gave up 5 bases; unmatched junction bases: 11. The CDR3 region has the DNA TGCGCCAGCAGCCCAGGGACAGCGGGAGATTATGGCTACACCTTC. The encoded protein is CASSPGTAGDYGYTF.

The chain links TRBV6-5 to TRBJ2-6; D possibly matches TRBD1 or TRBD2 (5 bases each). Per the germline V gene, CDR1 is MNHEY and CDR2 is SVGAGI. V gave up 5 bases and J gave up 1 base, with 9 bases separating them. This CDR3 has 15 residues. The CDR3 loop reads CASSRGVSGANVLTF. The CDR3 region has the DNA TGTGCCAGCAGTAGAGGGGTATCTGGGGCCAACGTCCTGACTTTC.

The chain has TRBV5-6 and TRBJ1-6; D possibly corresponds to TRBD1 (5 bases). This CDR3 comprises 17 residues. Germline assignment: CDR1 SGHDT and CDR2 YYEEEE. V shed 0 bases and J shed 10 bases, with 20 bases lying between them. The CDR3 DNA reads TGTGCCAGCAGCTTGGGGTGGCGGGGTCCAGGGTACTCACCCCTCCACTTT. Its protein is CASSLGWRGPGYSPLHF.

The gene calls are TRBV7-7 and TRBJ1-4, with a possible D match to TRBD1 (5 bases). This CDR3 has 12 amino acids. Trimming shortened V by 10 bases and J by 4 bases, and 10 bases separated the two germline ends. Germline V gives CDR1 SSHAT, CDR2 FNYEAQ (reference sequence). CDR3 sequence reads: CAMGGNNEKLFF. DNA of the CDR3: TGTGCCATGGGGGGGAATAATGAAAAACTGTTTTTT.

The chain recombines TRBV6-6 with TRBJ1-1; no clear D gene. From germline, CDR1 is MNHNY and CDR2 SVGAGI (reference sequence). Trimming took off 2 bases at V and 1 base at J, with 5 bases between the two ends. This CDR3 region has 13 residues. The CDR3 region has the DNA TGTGCCAGCAGTTACCCCCAGAACACTGAAGCTTTCTTT. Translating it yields CASSYPQNTEAFF.

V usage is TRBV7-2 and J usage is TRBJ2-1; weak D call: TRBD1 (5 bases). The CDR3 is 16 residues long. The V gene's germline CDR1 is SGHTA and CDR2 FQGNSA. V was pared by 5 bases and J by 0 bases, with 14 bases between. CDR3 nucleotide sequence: TGTGCCAGCAGCCCCTCAGGGCCGGGCTCCTACAATGAGCAGTTCTTC. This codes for CASSPSGPGSYNEQFF.

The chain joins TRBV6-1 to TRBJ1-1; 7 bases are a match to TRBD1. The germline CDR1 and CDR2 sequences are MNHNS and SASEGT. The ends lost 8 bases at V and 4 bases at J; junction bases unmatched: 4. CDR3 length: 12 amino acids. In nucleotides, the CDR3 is TGTGCCAGCGTGGGACAGCCCACTGAAGCTTTCTTT. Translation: CASVGQPTEAFF.

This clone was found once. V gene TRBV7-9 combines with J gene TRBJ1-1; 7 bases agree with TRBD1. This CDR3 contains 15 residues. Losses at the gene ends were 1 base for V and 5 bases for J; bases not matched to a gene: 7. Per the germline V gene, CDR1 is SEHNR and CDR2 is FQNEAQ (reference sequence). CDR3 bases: TGTGCCAGCAGCTTAGATTACAGGGGAGGAACTGAAGCTTTCTTT. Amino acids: CASSLDYRGGTEAFF. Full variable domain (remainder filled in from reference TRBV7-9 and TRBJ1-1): DTGVSQNPRHKITKRGQNVTFRCDPISEHNRLYWYRQTLGQGPEFLTYFQNEAQLEKSRLLSDRFSAERPKGSFSTLEIQRTEQGDSAMYLCASSLDYRGGTEAFFGQGTRLTVV.

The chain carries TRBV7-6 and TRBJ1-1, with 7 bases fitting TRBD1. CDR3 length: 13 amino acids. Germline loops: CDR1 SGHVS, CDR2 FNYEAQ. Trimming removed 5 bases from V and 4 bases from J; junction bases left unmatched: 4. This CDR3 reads CASSVTGTTEAFF. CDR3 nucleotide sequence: TGTGCCAGCAGCGTGACAGGGACCACTGAAGCTTTCTTT.

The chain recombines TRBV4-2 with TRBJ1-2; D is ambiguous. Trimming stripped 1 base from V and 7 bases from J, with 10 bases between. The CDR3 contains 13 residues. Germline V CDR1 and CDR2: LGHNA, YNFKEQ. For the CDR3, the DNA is TGTGCCAGCAGCCAAGCTGGGGATCGTGGCTACACCTTC. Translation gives CASSQAGDRGYTF.

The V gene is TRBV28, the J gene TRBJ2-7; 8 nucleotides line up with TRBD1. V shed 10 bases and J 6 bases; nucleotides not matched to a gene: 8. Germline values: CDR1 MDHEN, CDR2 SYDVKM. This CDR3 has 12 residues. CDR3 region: CATDRGGVEQYF. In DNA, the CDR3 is TGTGCCACCGACAGGGGTGGAGTCGAGCAGTACTTC.

As DNA, the CDR3 is TGTGCCAGCAGCTCCAAGGACGGAGCTAACTATGGCTACACCTTC. Translating gives CASSSKDGANYGYTF. The V gene is TRBV5-4, the J gene TRBJ1-2; D call uncertain. This CDR3 has 15 residues. With 3 bases removed from V and 0 bases from J, the gap between germline ends came to 12 bases. Germline loops: CDR1 SGHNT, CDR2 YYREEE (reference sequence).

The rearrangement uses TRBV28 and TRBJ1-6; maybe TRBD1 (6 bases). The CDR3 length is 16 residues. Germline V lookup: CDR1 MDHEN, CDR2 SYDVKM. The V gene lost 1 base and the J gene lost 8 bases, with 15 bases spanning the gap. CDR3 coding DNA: TGTGCCAGCAGTTTATTAGGACAGACACTGGATTCACCCCTCCACTTT. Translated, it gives CASSLLGQTLDSPLHF.

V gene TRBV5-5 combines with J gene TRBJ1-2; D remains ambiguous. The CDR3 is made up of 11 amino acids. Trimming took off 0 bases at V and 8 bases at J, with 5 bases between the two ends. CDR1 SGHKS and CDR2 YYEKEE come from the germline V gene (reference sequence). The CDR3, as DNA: TGTGCCAGCAGCTTGGCCCTGGGCTACACCTTC. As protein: CASSLALGYTF. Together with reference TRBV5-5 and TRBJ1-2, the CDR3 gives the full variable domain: DAGVTQSPTHLIKTRGQQVTLRCSPISGHKSVSWYQQVLGQGPQFIFQYYEKEERGRGNFPDRFSARQFPNYSSELNVNALLLGDSALYLCASSLALGYTFGSGTRLTVV.

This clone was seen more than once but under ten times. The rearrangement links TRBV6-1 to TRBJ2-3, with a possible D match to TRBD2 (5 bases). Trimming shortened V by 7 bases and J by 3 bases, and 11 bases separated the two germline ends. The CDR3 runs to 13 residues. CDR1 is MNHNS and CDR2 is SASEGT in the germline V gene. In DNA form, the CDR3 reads TGTGCCAGCAACGTTGGGGAGACAGATACGCAGTATTTT. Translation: CASNVGETDTQYF.

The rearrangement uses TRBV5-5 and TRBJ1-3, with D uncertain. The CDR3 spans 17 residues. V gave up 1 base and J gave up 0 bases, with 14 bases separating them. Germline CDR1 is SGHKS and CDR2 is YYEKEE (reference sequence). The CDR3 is CASSLLARPVSGNTIYF. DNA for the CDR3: TGTGCCAGCAGCTTGCTAGCCCGACCGGTCTCTGGAAACACCATATATTTT.

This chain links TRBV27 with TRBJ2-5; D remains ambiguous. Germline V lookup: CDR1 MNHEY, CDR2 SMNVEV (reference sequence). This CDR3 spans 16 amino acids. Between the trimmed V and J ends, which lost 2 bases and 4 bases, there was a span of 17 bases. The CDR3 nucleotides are TGTGCCAGCAGTTTAGGTCCGTACTCAACCGCAGAGACCCAGTACTTC. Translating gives CASSLGPYSTAETQYF.

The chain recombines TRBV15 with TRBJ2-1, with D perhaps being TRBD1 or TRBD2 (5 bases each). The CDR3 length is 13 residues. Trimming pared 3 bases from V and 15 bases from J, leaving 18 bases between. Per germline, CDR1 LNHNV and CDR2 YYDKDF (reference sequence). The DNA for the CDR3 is TGTGCCACCAGCAGTGGGTTCGAAGGGGAGTCGTTCTTC. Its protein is CATSSGFEGESFF.

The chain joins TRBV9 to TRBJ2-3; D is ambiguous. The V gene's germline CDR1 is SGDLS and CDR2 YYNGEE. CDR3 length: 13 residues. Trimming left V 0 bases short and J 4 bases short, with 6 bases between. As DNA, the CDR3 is TGTGCCAGCAGCGTAGGTCTATCAGATACGCAGTATTTT. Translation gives CASSVGLSDTQYF.

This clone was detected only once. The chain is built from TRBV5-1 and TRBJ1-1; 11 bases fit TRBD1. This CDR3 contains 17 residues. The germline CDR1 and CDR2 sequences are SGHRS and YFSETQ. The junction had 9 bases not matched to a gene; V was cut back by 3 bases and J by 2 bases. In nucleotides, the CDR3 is TGCGCCAGCAGCTCATTTTTGGGACAGGGGGTTAACACTGAAGCTTTCTTT. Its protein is CASSSFLGQGVNTEAFF. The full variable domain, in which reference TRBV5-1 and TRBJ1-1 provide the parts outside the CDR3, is KAGVTQTPRYLIKTRGQQVTLSCSPISGHRSVSWYQQTPGQGLQFLFEYFSETQRNKGNFPGRFSGRQFSNSRSEMNVSTLELGDSALYLCASSSFLGQGVNTEAFFGQGTRLTVV.

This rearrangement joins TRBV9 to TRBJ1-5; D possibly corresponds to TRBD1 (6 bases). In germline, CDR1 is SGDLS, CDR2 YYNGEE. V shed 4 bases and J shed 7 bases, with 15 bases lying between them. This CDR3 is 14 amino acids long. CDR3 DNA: TGTGCCAGCAGCCCAAGTGGCGGGGGCCAGCCCCAGCATTTT. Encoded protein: CASSPSGGGQPQHF.

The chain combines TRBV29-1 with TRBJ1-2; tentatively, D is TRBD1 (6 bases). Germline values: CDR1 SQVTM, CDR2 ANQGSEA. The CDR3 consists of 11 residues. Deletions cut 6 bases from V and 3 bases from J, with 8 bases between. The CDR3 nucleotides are TGCAGCGTCGGGGGCTACTATGGCTACACCTTC. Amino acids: CSVGGYYGYTF.

The CDR3 protein is CASGVASGNEQFF. The DNA of the CDR3 is TGTGCCAGCGGTGTTGCTAGCGGGAATGAGCAGTTCTTC. The rearrangement links TRBV6-5 to TRBJ2-1; 8 nucleotides agree with TRBD2. Looked up from germline, CDR1 is MNHEY and CDR2 is SVGAGI. V lost 8 bases, J lost 7 bases, and 7 bases stayed unmatched. The CDR3 runs to 13 residues.

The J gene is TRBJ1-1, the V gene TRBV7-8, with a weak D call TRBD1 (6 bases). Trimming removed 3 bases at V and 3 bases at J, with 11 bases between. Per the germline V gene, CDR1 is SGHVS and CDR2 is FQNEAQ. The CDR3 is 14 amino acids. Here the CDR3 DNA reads TGTGCCAGCAGCTTTCAGGGGTTGGACACTGAAGCTTTCTTT. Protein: CASSFQGLDTEAFF.

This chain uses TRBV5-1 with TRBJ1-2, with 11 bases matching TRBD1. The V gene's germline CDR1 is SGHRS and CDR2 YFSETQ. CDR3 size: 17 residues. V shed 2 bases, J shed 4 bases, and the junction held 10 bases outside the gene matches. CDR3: CASSLTGTGGGSYGYTF. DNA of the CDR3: TGCGCCAGCAGCTTAACCGGGACAGGGGGTGGTAGCTATGGCTACACCTTC.